This TCR beta chain was identified in a study of blood T cell repertoires in COVID-19. Trimming removed 5 bases from V and 0 bases from J, with 20 bases in between. Germline V gene sequence: CDR1 LGHDT, CDR2 YNNKEL (reference sequence). This CDR3 is 18 amino acids long. Authors' methods: Nucleated cell counts were estimated from reference gene primer amplification. Generated by immunoSEQ multiplex PCR, the TCRdb table keeps only in-frame clones and is missing some. That table supplies the V and J calls and clone size; D and trimming were determined from the DNA. The sample includes around 80,000 clones, 84% of them seen just once.

The sequence derives from a human donor in a cohort sampled during active COVID-19. V is TRBV3-1 (or the pseudogene TRBV3-2) and J is TRBJ1-3; tentatively, D is TRBD1 (6 bases). The sequenced material came from peripheral blood. CDR3 DNA: TGTGCCAGCAGCGTACTTCGGGACACTCCTTACTCTGGAAACACCATATATTTT. As protein: CASSVLRDTPYSGNTIYF.